These 12 T cell receptor beta chains originate from one sample sequenced in a study of cytomegalovirus exposure and HLA in healthy donors. With 60 Vbeta and 13 Jbeta primers, the PCR was carried out. Using immunoSEQ multiplex PCR, the repertoire was profiled, and TCRdb retains in-frame clones only, with some absent. The sample has 100,000 to 150,000 clones, over 70% seen once. Specimen: PBMCs. These receptors were obtained from a woman in her forties or fifties in good health and CMV-seronegative.

For the CDR3, the DNA is TGTGCCAGCAGCCAAGATGAGTACAGGACTAGCGGGAGCCACGAGCAGTACTTC. Encoded protein: CASSQDEYRTSGSHEQYF. The gene calls are TRBV4-2 and TRBJ2-7, with 13 positions matching TRBD2. Germline loops: CDR1 LGHNA, CDR2 YNFKEQ. The V segment lost 0 bases and the J segment 5 bases; nucleotides outside the gene matches: 10. The length of the CDR3 is 18 residues.

This clone was found a few times. The chain carries TRBV7-9 and TRBJ1-1, with TRBD1 as a possible D gene (6 bases). Germline V lookup: CDR1 SEHNR, CDR2 FQNEAQ (reference sequence). This CDR3 has 16 amino acids. The V and J ends lost 3 bases and 8 bases respectively, with 22 bases between them. Written as DNA, the CDR3 is TGTGCCAGCAGCTTTCAAGGTTTAGGGCGGACAGCGGAAGCTTTCTTT. Translating it yields CASSFQGLGRTAEAFF. Full variable domain (rest looked up from reference TRBV7-9 and TRBJ1-1): DTGVSQNPRHKITKRGQNVTFRCDPISEHNRLYWYRQTLGQGPEFLTYFQNEAQLEKSRLLSDRFSAERPKGSFSTLEIQRTEQGDSAMYLCASSFQGLGRTAEAFFGQGTRLTVV.

This clone was seen a single time. J is TRBJ1-2 and V is TRBV28; D remains ambiguous. Trimming stripped 5 bases from V and 4 bases from J, with 11 bases between. Germline V gene lookup returns CDR1 MDHEN and CDR2 SYDVKM. The CDR3 covers 13 residues. The CDR3, as DNA: TGTGCCAGCAGTCCGGGGTCTGTCTATGGCTACACCTTC. Translating it yields CASSPGSVYGYTF.

As DNA, the CDR3 is TGTGCCAGCAAACAGACAGGGTCGAACACCGGGGAGCTGTTTTTT. This sequence encodes CASKQTGSNTGELFF. V is TRBV19 and J is TRBJ2-2, with 7 bases identical to TRBD1. Germline CDR1 reads LNHDA; CDR2 reads SQIVND (reference sequence). This CDR3 contains 15 residues. V shed 9 bases and J 0 bases; nucleotides not matched to a gene: 7.

The chain joins TRBV19 to TRBJ1-5; D remains ambiguous. Looked up from germline, CDR1 is LNHDA and CDR2 is SQIVND (reference sequence). This CDR3 region has 16 residues. V lost 5 bases to trimming and J lost 2 bases, with 16 bases between them. CDR3: CASSLPPGAGNQPQHF. CDR3 DNA sequence: TGTGCCAGTAGTCTCCCCCCAGGAGCGGGCAATCAGCCCCAGCATTTT.

The rearrangement uses TRBV18 and TRBJ2-3, with D possibly being TRBD2 (6 bases). V shed 2 bases and J shed 6 bases, with 12 bases lying between them. Germline values: CDR1 KGHSH, CDR2 LQKENI. The CDR3 consists of 14 residues. CDR3 in DNA: TGTGCCAGCTCACCATACGGGAGTTCCGATACGCAGTATTTT. It specifies CASSPYGSSDTQYF.

The CDR3 sequence is CASSEPQREVIQTQYF. DNA for the CDR3: TGTGCCAGCAGCGAACCCCAGCGGGAGGTAATACAGACCCAGTACTTC. This chain links TRBV6-1 with TRBJ2-5; TRBD2 matches 9 bases. Germline V gene lookup returns CDR1 MNHNS and CDR2 SASEGT. Trimming cost V 6 bases and J 6 bases; bases outside gene matches: 14. This CDR3 spans 16 amino acids.

This chain uses TRBV28 with TRBJ2-7; 11 bases agree with TRBD1. The J segment lost 2 bases and the V segment lost 8 bases, leaving 11 bases of the junction unmatched. Germline CDR1 and CDR2: MDHEN and SYDVKM. The CDR3 covers 16 residues. The CDR3 DNA reads TGTGCCAGCTACGGGGACAGGGGGAATTCGGCCTACGAGCAGTACTTC. Its translation: CASYGDRGNSAYEQYF. Full variable domain (missing parts from reference TRBV28 and TRBJ2-7): DVKVTQSSRYLVKRTGEKVFLECVQDMDHENMFWYRQDPGLGLRLIYFSYDVKMKEKGDIPEGYSVSREKKERFSLILESASTNQTSMYLCASYGDRGNSAYEQYFGPGTRLTVT.

The chain recombines TRBV6-6 with TRBJ1-3, with D unclear. The CDR3 runs to 13 residues. Germline-derived CDR1 and CDR2 are MNHNY and SVGAGI (reference sequence). The V end lost 5 bases, the J end lost 3 bases, and 8 bases lay between the germline ends. This chain's CDR3 is CASSTSGGNTIYF. CDR3 coding DNA: TGTGCCAGCAGTACCTCCGGTGGAAACACCATATATTTT.

The chain joins TRBV2 to TRBJ2-3; 11 nucleotides match TRBD1. After removal of 10 bases from V and 5 bases from J, the junction contained 5 bases not matched to a gene. The CDR3 consists of 13 residues. Germline V lookup: CDR1 SNHLY, CDR2 FYNNEI. The CDR3 region has the DNA TGTGCCAACGGACAGGGGGCCGGAGATACGCAGTATTTT. It specifies CANGQGAGDTQYF.

This chain connects TRBV27 to TRBJ2-7; D possibly corresponds to TRBD2 (6 bases). Trimming removed 5 bases from V and 0 bases from J, with 14 bases in between. Germline values: CDR1 MNHEY, CDR2 SMNVEV (reference sequence). There are 15 residues in the CDR3. In DNA form, the CDR3 reads TGTGCCAGCAGTAGAATAGCGGCAAGCTCCTACGAGCAGTACTTC. Protein: CASSRIAASSYEQYF.

The rearrangement joins TRBV30 to TRBJ1-5, with D possibly being TRBD1 (6 bases). The V and J ends lost 5 bases and 5 bases respectively, with 10 bases between them. CDR1 and CDR2 (germline): GTSNPN, SVGIG (reference sequence). The CDR3 loop spans 12 amino acids. CDR3 in amino acids: CAWATGYQPQHF. In DNA, the CDR3 is TGTGCCTGGGCCACAGGGTATCAGCCCCAGCATTTT.